The 19 T cell receptor beta chains below all came from one sample that was sequenced in a study of blood T cell repertoires in COVID-19. Method: immunoSEQ multiplex PCR; TCRdb's copy keeps in-frame clones and lacks some. The sample carries 95,000 to 150,000 clones, 85% to 90% recorded once. The sequenced material came from peripheral blood. These receptor sequences come from a woman aged 45 to 65 with acute or convalescent COVID-19.

V is TRBV10-3 and J is TRBJ2-7; D call uncertain. V lost 1 base and J lost 6, with 4 bases in between. The length of the CDR3 is 11 residues. Germline lookup yields CDR1 ENHRY and CDR2 SYGVKD. DNA of the CDR3: TGTGCCATCAGTGAGTACGGCGAGCAGTACTTC. Protein: CAISEYGEQYF.

J is TRBJ1-1 and V is TRBV5-1; no clear D. The CDR3 sequence is 14 residues long. Germline loops: CDR1 SGHRS, CDR2 YFSETQ. The V and J ends lost 3 bases and 2 bases respectively, with 11 bases between them. For the CDR3, the DNA is TGCGCCAGCAGCTCTTGGGCTATAAACACTGAAGCTTTCTTT. This translates into CASSSWAINTEAFF.

This chain joins TRBV7-2 and TRBJ2-2; D is unresolved. Germline assignment: CDR1 SGHTA and CDR2 FQGNSA. The CDR3 length is 15 residues. With 2 bases removed from V and 1 base from J, the gap between germline ends came to 8 bases. Here the CDR3 DNA reads TGTGCCAGCAGCTTATTACTTAGGAACACCGGGGAGCTGTTTTTT. Protein product: CASSLLLRNTGELFF.

The chain links TRBV3-1 (or the pseudogene TRBV3-2) to TRBJ2-7; 7 bases line up with TRBD2. The CDR3 has 14 residues. CDR1 is LGHDT, CDR2 YNNKEL, per germline (reference sequence). The ends lost 4 bases at V and 5 bases at J; junction bases unmatched: 8. CDR3 residues: CASSLSRLADEQYF. DNA for the CDR3: TGTGCCAGCAGCCTTTCGAGACTAGCAGACGAGCAGTACTTC.

This chain links TRBV4-2 with TRBJ2-5; D is undetermined. Trimming removed 1 base at V and 4 bases at J, with 10 bases between. The CDR3 runs to 14 residues. Germline V CDR1 and CDR2: LGHNA, YNFKEQ. Here the CDR3 reads CASSQVVARETQYF. The DNA of the CDR3 is TGTGCCAGCAGCCAAGTTGTGGCCCGAGAGACCCAGTACTTC.

The sample holds one count of this clone. The V call is TRBV25-1, the J call TRBJ1-1; TRBD1 aligns across 7 bases. CDR1 is MGHDK, CDR2 SYGVNS, per germline. V gave up 4 bases and J gave up 0 bases; unmatched junction bases: 5. This CDR3 has 15 amino acids. The CDR3 reads CASSAYRGLNTEAFF. In DNA form, the CDR3 reads TGTGCCAGCAGTGCCTACAGGGGATTGAACACTGAAGCTTTCTTT.

The chain combines TRBV19 with TRBJ2-7, with 7 positions matching TRBD2. CDR1 and CDR2 from the germline V gene are LNHDA and SQIVND (reference sequence). This CDR3 is built from 15 residues. Trimming at V came to 7 bases and at J to 1 base, leaving 10 bases not matched to a gene. The CDR3 loop is CASTDFGGGSYEQYF. CDR3 bases: TGTGCCAGTACGGATTTTGGCGGGGGATCCTACGAGCAGTACTTC.

CDR3 in amino acids: CASSPWSGWETQYF. CDR3 DNA: TGCGCCAGCAGCCCGTGGTCGGGATGGGAGACCCAGTACTTC. The chain recombines TRBV5-1 with TRBJ2-5; a weak D match, TRBD2 (5 bases). The CDR3 loop spans 14 amino acids. Deletions cut 4 bases from V and 5 bases from J, with 15 bases between. Per the germline V gene, CDR1 is SGHRS and CDR2 is YFSETQ.

The chain uses TRBV5-6 and TRBJ2-1; TRBD2 matches at 7 bases. CDR3 size: 17 residues. Germline V gives CDR1 SGHDT, CDR2 YYEEEE. Trimming at V came to 6 bases and at J to 1 base, leaving 13 bases not matched to a gene. The CDR3 DNA sequence: TGTGCCAGCACCTCCCCATGGGAGGGAGGGTCCTACAATGAGCAGTTCTTC. Protein: CASTSPWEGGSYNEQFF.

This clone was seen just once. The rearrangement uses TRBV6-6 and TRBJ1-5; 7 nucleotides line up with TRBD1. The CDR3 has 16 amino acids. Trimming removed 9 bases from V and 4 bases from J; junction bases left unmatched: 15. Germline lookup yields CDR1 MNHNY and CDR2 SVGAGI (reference sequence). DNA of the CDR3: TGTGCCAGTTCTTATGGGACAGAGCTAGGGAATCAGCCCCAGCATTTT. Amino acid sequence: CASSYGTELGNQPQHF.

The J gene is TRBJ2-7, the V gene TRBV11-2; no clear D. The CDR3 consists of 11 residues. Germline V gene sequence: CDR1 SGHAT, CDR2 FQNNGV. V lost 2 bases and J 3 bases, leaving 2 bases between the germline ends. CDR3 coding DNA: TGTGCCAGCAGCTTATACTACGAGCAGTACTTC. Amino acid sequence: CASSLYYEQYF.

The genes are TRBV5-1 and TRBJ2-4, with D perhaps matching TRBD1 (6 bases). Germline values: CDR1 SGHRS, CDR2 YFSETQ. The CDR3 loop spans 15 amino acids. V lost 5 bases and J 5 bases, leaving 17 bases between the germline ends. The CDR3: CASRDSLVTENIQYF. The CDR3 coding sequence is TGCGCCAGCAGGGACAGCTTGGTTACTGAAAACATTCAGTACTTC.

The chain recombines TRBV7-9 with TRBJ2-1; 14 bases are a match to TRBD2. CDR1 is SEHNR, CDR2 FQNEAQ, per germline (reference sequence). J lost 10 bases, V lost 5 bases, and 7 bases had no gene match. This CDR3 contains 15 residues. DNA for the CDR3: TGTGCCAGCAGCCCCGGACTAGCGGGGGGAAGGGAGCAGTTCTTC. Translated, it gives CASSPGLAGGREQFF.

V usage is TRBV6-1 and J usage is TRBJ2-7, with 8 bases that match TRBD2. CDR1 is MNHNS and CDR2 is SASEGT in the germline V gene. The CDR3 sequence is 19 residues long. The ends lost 2 bases at V and 4 bases at J; junction bases unmatched: 19. CDR3 nucleotides: TGTGCCAGCAGTGAACCGATCTTGGTTAGCGGGGAAGCCCAATACGAGCAGTACTTC. This translates into CASSEPILVSGEAQYEQYF.

The rearrangement joins TRBV21-1 to TRBJ1-1; the DNA was not compared with TRBD1, the D call given in the table. TRBV21-1 is labeled a pseudogene. The CDR3 is 16 residues long. The CDR3 is CASSILGGEENTEAFF. The CDR3 nucleotides read TGTGCCAGCAGCATTTTAGGGGGCGAGGAGAACACTGAAGCTTTCTTT.

The chain carries TRBV14 and TRBJ2-5; D is unclear. Trimming stripped 0 bases from V and 7 bases from J, with 21 bases between. The CDR3 has 17 amino acids. Germline V gene sequence: CDR1 SGHDN, CDR2 FVKESK. The CDR3 DNA reads as TGTGCCAGCAGCCAAGAGTTGCACGGAGTTGCGTTTGTGACCCAGTACTTC. This translates into CASSQELHGVAFVTQYF.

This clone showed up just once. The chain couples TRBV25-1 to TRBJ1-5; TRBD1 might be the D (6 bases). The V end was cut by 3 bases, the J end by 4 bases, with 16 bases between. In germline, CDR1 is MGHDK, CDR2 SYGVNS. CDR3 length: 16 residues. CDR3 coding DNA: TGTGCCAGCAGTGACAAAGGGGGTGCCCCAAATCAGCCCCAGCATTTT. The encoded protein is CASSDKGGAPNQPQHF.

The rearrangement links TRBV9 to TRBJ1-2; D is uncertain. Germline V gives CDR1 SGDLS, CDR2 YYNGEE. Trimming took 1 base from V and 6 from J, leaving 16 bases between them. This CDR3 is built from 15 residues. The CDR3 DNA reads as TGTGCCAGCAGCGTACTCAGAGGGCCCCTTGATGGCTACACCTTC. Its protein product is CASSVLRGPLDGYTF.

In this sample, this clone turned up many times. The chain uses TRBV10-2 and TRBJ2-3, with 8 nucleotides matching TRBD2. The germline gives CDR1 WSHSY, CDR2 SAAADI. The length of the CDR3 is 14 residues. Trimming cost V 6 bases and J 1 base; bases outside gene matches: 3. Here the CDR3 reads CASRDGGGTDTQYF. CDR3 coding DNA: TGCGCCAGCAGGGACGGGGGGGGCACAGATACGCAGTATTTT.